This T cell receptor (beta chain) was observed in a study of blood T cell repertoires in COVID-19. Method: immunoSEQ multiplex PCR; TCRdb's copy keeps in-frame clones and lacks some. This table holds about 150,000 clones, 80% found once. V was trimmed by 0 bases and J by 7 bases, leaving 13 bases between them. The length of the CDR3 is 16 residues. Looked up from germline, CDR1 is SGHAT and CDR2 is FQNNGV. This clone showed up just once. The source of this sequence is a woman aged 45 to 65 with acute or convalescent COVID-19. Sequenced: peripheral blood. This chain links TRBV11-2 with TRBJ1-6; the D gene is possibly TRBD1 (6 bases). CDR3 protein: CASSLDFGGTNSPLHF. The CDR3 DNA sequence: TGTGCCAGCAGCTTAGATTTTGGGGGCACCAATTCACCCCTCCACTTT.